The rows below give T cell receptor beta chains drawn from one sample of a study of CD8 T cells in Susac syndrome. TCRdb fed the immunoSEQ multiplex PCR reads into MiXCR, producing one record per CDR3 protein. This repertoire shows approximately 200,000 distinct CDR3 sequences, approximately 95% found once; its top ten account for just over 0.08%. The sequenced sample was CD4+ T cells from PBMCs. The source of these receptors is a human donor with multiple sclerosis. CDR3s leave out the opening cysteine and the closing phenylalanine or tryptophan.

TRBV6-2/TRBV6-3	TRBJ1-2	ASSLTASGYT
TRBV7-2	TRBJ1-2	ASSPTGQTGSYT
TRBV20-1	TRBJ2-3	STRLTSTDTQY
TRBV9	TRBJ2-3	ASSLTSMIDTQY
TRBV5-6	TRBJ2-5	ASSLRQSQETQY
TRBV12-3/TRBV12-4	TRBJ1-2	ASSWDGNYGYT
TRBV20-1	TRBJ1-1	SARLGARGAF
TRBV11-2	TRBJ2-1	ASSLWDRVLTYNEQF
TRBV7-8	TRBJ2-3	ASSRQGGGSPDTQY
TRBV29-1	TRBJ2-7	SVTGGGYYEQY
TRBV4-2	TRBJ2-5	ASSQTTRETQY
TRBV29-1	TRBJ2-7	SVAYPANSYEQY
TRBV25-1	TRBJ2-5	ATERGGLETQY
TRBV9	TRBJ2-3	ASSPWGEGTDTQY
TRBV9	TRBJ2-1	ASSPGTRAEQF
TRBV30	TRBJ1-2	AGRGNGYT
TRBV6-6	TRBJ1-5	ASSDRQGNQPQH
TRBV30	TRBJ2-1	AWSDGVSYNEQF
TRBV20-1	TRBJ1-3	SASTGDSGNTIY
TRBV6-5	TRBJ1-1	ASSYRGNEAF
TRBV3-1	TRBJ2-4	ASSLGRDSIQY
TRBV28	TRBJ2-5	ASSPGGNQETQY
TRBV30	TRBJ1-2	AWTTRGMHIYGYT
TRBV7-2	TRBJ1-2	ASSLVRDFGYGYT
TRBV12-3/TRBV12-4	TRBJ1-5	ASSPGQGHQPQH
TRBV30	TRBJ1-6	ALHLREASYNSPLH
TRBV18	TRBJ2-4	ASSPWTSSIQY
TRBV30	TRBJ2-1	AWIPGQVYNEQF
TRBV30	TRBJ1-2	AWSRTGINYGYT
TRBV5-1	TRBJ2-7	ASSLEGDDGYEQY
TRBV30	TRBJ1-1	AWSAYRGGAF
TRBV7-8	TRBJ2-7	ASSSLSSSSYEQY
TRBV3-1	TRBJ1-2	ASSQGQGGYT
TRBV2	TRBJ1-2	ASSEARDGYT
TRBV18	TRBJ2-1	ASSPPGGRNNEQF
TRBV3-1	TRBJ2-5	ASSETAGGQETQY
TRBV7-3	TRBJ1-1	ASSFYRGGEAF
TRBV7-7	TRBJ2-6	ASSLGRAGANVLT
TRBV3-1	TRBJ2-2	ASSQWGDSLSTGELF
TRBV29-1	TRBJ1-1	SAYGQMNTEAF
TRBV20-1	TRBJ2-7	SGSGGFPEQY
TRBV30	TRBJ1-5	AWTRDSNQPQH
TRBV20-1	TRBJ2-3	SAPPGGADTQY
TRBV14	TRBJ1-2	ASSHGTGYT
TRBV2	TRBJ1-1	ASSRQGLNTEAF
TRBV6-4	TRBJ2-3	ASSDSLGTQY
TRBV5-1	TRBJ2-2	ASSSTGAHTGELF
TRBV3-1	TRBJ2-2	ASSQAIRISHMF
TRBV20-1	TRBJ1-6	SARDSRDSPLH
TRBV20-1	TRBJ2-1	SALREGSTYNEQF
TRBV7-7	TRBJ2-5	ASSLTGVGRQETQY
TRBV20-1	TRBJ2-5	SARRGQETQY